The rows below give T cell receptor beta chains drawn from one sample of a study of PD-1 blockade in classical Hodgkin lymphoma. Here immunoSEQ multiplex PCR was the method, and the copy in TCRdb shows in-frame clones only, minus some. The table includes roughly 20,000 clones, around 70% detected once. The sample in question was CD4+ T cells from blood, obtained before the fourth cycle of nivolumab. Source of these receptors: a human donor with classical Hodgkin lymphoma. CDR3s include the opening cysteine and the closing phenylalanine or tryptophan. Fields, in order: clone size, J gene, V gene, D gene, CDR3 DNA, CDR3 protein. D genes are given only for firm matches. Not all rows give a size; the values are once, few, many and, for expanded clones, a class.

abundance: NA
j_gene: TRBJ2-5
v_gene: TRBV5-1
d_gene: TRBD2
CDR3nt: TGCGCCAGCAGTTTGTTTGGGGCGGGAGGACAAGAGACCCAGTACTTC
CDR3aa: CASSLFGAGGQETQYF

abundance: NA
j_gene: TRBJ2-3
v_gene: TRBV9
d_gene: NA
CDR3nt: TGTGCCAGCAGTGGAGGGGGCGCTAGTGGCACAGATACGCAGTATTTT
CDR3aa: CASSGGGASGTDTQYF

abundance: NA
j_gene: TRBJ1-5
v_gene: TRBV2
d_gene: NA
CDR3nt: TGTGCCAGCAGTGGTGGGGGGAATAGCAATCAGCCCCAGCATTTT
CDR3aa: CASSGGGNSNQPQHF

abundance: few
j_gene: TRBJ1-1
v_gene: TRBV6-1
d_gene: NA
CDR3nt: TGTGCCAGCAGTGAACACACTGACACTGAAGCTTTCTTT
CDR3aa: CASSEHTDTEAFF

abundance: few
j_gene: TRBJ1-3
v_gene: TRBV6-5
d_gene: NA
CDR3nt: TGTGCCAGCAGCCGGGACGCCGGGCGAGGAAACACCATATATTTT
CDR3aa: CASSRDAGRGNTIYF

abundance: NA
j_gene: TRBJ1-2
v_gene: TRBV10-3
d_gene: NA
CDR3nt: TGTGCCATCAGCGGCGCGATGAGGTATGGCTACACCTTC
CDR3aa: CAISGAMRYGYTF

abundance: NA
j_gene: TRBJ2-7
v_gene: TRBV14
d_gene: NA
CDR3nt: TGTGCCAGCAGCCGATATTACGAGCAGTACTTC
CDR3aa: CASSRYYEQYF

abundance: NA
j_gene: TRBJ2-1
v_gene: TRBV4-3
d_gene: TRBD2
CDR3nt: TGCGCCAGCAGCCAAGAGATTCTAGCGGGATACAATGAGCAGTTCTTC
CDR3aa: CASSQEILAGYNEQFF

abundance: NA
j_gene: TRBJ1-3
v_gene: TRBV7-9
d_gene: NA
CDR3nt: TGTGCCAGCACCCTCCACCCTCCTGGAAACACCATATATTTT
CDR3aa: CASTLHPPGNTIYF

abundance: NA
j_gene: TRBJ2-4
v_gene: TRBV6-1
d_gene: TRBD1
CDR3nt: TGTGCCAGCAGTGAGAGGACAGGGACTGTTGACCCTAGAGCCAAAAACATTCAGTACTTC
CDR3aa: CASSERTGTVDPRAKNIQYF

abundance: few
j_gene: TRBJ1-1
v_gene: TRBV7-9
d_gene: NA
CDR3nt: TGTGCCAGCAGATTCACAGCGAACACTGAAGCTTTCTTT
CDR3aa: CASRFTANTEAFF

abundance: NA
j_gene: TRBJ2-5
v_gene: TRBV11-2
d_gene: NA
CDR3nt: TGTGCCAGCAGCTTCCAGGGTTTAGGGCGGGAGACCCAGTACTTC
CDR3aa: CASSFQGLGRETQYF

abundance: NA
j_gene: TRBJ1-1
v_gene: TRBV19
d_gene: NA
CDR3nt: TGTGCCAGTAGTGGTCGAGCGAAGATGAACACTGAAGCTTTCTTT
CDR3aa: CASSGRAKMNTEAFF

abundance: NA
j_gene: TRBJ2-2
v_gene: TRBV7-3
d_gene: NA
CDR3nt: TGTGCCAGCAGCTTATTCGGCGGGGAGACCGGGGAGCTGTTTTTT
CDR3aa: CASSLFGGETGELFF

abundance: few
j_gene: TRBJ1-2
v_gene: TRBV6-6
d_gene: TRBD1
CDR3nt: TGTGCCAGCAGTTACTCCTCCAGGGGGAATGGCTACACCTTC
CDR3aa: CASSYSSRGNGYTF

abundance: few
j_gene: TRBJ2-3
v_gene: TRBV7-2
d_gene: TRBD2
CDR3nt: TGTGCCAGCAGCTCCCGCGGGGGTTCGGTTGGTACGCAGTATTTT
CDR3aa: CASSSRGGSVGTQYF

abundance: NA
j_gene: TRBJ2-2
v_gene: TRBV11-3
d_gene: NA
CDR3nt: TGTGCCAGCAGCTCACGCACGGGCGGGGAGCTGTTTTTT
CDR3aa: CASSSRTGGELFF

abundance: NA
j_gene: TRBJ2-2
v_gene: TRBV5-1
d_gene: NA
CDR3nt: TGCGCCAGCAGCTTTGGTCGACAGCACCGAGGCACCGGGGAGCTGTTTTTT
CDR3aa: CASSFGRQHRGTGELFF

abundance: NA
j_gene: TRBJ2-2
v_gene: TRBV7-9
d_gene: TRBD1
CDR3nt: TGTGCCAGCAGCCGGGACAGTGGGATCGCCGGGGAGCTGTTTTTT
CDR3aa: CASSRDSGIAGELFF

abundance: NA
j_gene: TRBJ1-2
v_gene: TRBV25-1
d_gene: NA
CDR3nt: TGTGCCAGCAGTGAGGGGTACTATGGCTACACCTTC
CDR3aa: CASSEGYYGYTF

abundance: NA
j_gene: TRBJ1-6
v_gene: TRBV6-6
d_gene: NA
CDR3nt: TGTGCCAGCAGAGCGACAGGCCTAGGAAATAATTCACCCCTCCACTTT
CDR3aa: CASRATGLGNNSPLHF

abundance: NA
j_gene: TRBJ2-1
v_gene: TRBV30
d_gene: NA
CDR3nt: TGTGCCTGGAGTGGACAGCTAAGCTCTGAGCAGTTCTTC
CDR3aa: CAWSGQLSSEQFF

abundance: NA
j_gene: TRBJ2-3
v_gene: TRBV5-4
d_gene: NA
CDR3nt: TGTGCCAGCAGCTTGGGGCCACCGGCGACATCTTCAGATACGCAGTATTTT
CDR3aa: CASSLGPPATSSDTQYF

abundance: NA
j_gene: TRBJ2-2
v_gene: TRBV4-3
d_gene: NA
CDR3nt: TGCGCCAGCAGAGAAGTTTCGGGGGCGGGTACCGGGGAGCTGTTTTTT
CDR3aa: CASREVSGAGTGELFF

abundance: once
j_gene: TRBJ1-2
v_gene: TRBV6-6
d_gene: NA
CDR3nt: TGTGCCAGCAGTTACGATGGAGCATATGGCTACACCTTC
CDR3aa: CASSYDGAYGYTF

abundance: NA
j_gene: TRBJ1-2
v_gene: TRBV19
d_gene: TRBD1
CDR3nt: TGTGCCAGTAGTATAGTAGGGACAGGGCAAGCTAACTATGGCTACACCTTC
CDR3aa: CASSIVGTGQANYGYTF

abundance: NA
j_gene: TRBJ2-2
v_gene: TRBV2
d_gene: TRBD2
CDR3nt: TGTGCCAGCAGTGTACTTCGGGGGGGCGCCACCGGGGAGCTGTTTTTT
CDR3aa: CASSVLRGGATGELFF

abundance: few
j_gene: TRBJ1-2
v_gene: TRBV7-3
d_gene: NA
CDR3nt: TGTGCCAGCAGCTTAACGTACAGGGACAATAACTATGGCTACACCTTC
CDR3aa: CASSLTYRDNNYGYTF

abundance: NA
j_gene: TRBJ2-5
v_gene: TRBV18
d_gene: TRBD2
CDR3nt: TGTGCCAGCTCACTACTAGCGGGAGAAGAGACCCAGTACTTC
CDR3aa: CASSLLAGEETQYF

abundance: NA
j_gene: TRBJ1-1
v_gene: TRBV6-5
d_gene: TRBD1
CDR3nt: TGTGCCAGCAGGATGGGACAGGGTGGCGCTGAAGCTTTCTTT
CDR3aa: CASRMGQGGAEAFF

abundance: NA
j_gene: TRBJ1-2
v_gene: TRBV5-6
d_gene: NA
CDR3nt: TGTGCCAGCAGCTTCCAAGGTAATGGCTACACCTTC
CDR3aa: CASSFQGNGYTF

abundance: NA
j_gene: TRBJ2-7
v_gene: TRBV5-1
d_gene: NA
CDR3nt: TGCGCCAGCAGCTTGGTGGCTGGGGGCCCCCACGAGCAGTACTTC
CDR3aa: CASSLVAGGPHEQYF

abundance: medium-sized
j_gene: TRBJ1-5
v_gene: TRBV4-2
d_gene: NA
CDR3nt: TGTGCCAGCAGCCTGGACGGGGGCAATCAGCCCCAGCATTTT
CDR3aa: CASSLDGGNQPQHF

abundance: NA
j_gene: TRBJ2-3
v_gene: TRBV9
d_gene: NA
CDR3nt: TGTGCCAGCAGCGTCCAACTGGGGTTTGGAGATACGCAGTATTTT
CDR3aa: CASSVQLGFGDTQYF

abundance: NA
j_gene: TRBJ1-2
v_gene: TRBV10-1
d_gene: NA
CDR3nt: TGCGCCAGCAGTCACGGGAGGGGCCAGACCTTTTATGGCTACACCTTC
CDR3aa: CASSHGRGQTFYGYTF

abundance: NA
j_gene: TRBJ2-7
v_gene: TRBV7-2
d_gene: NA
CDR3nt: TGTGCCAGCAGCCAGGGACTTGTTGCCTACGAGCAGTACTTC
CDR3aa: CASSQGLVAYEQYF

abundance: NA
j_gene: TRBJ1-2
v_gene: TRBV28
d_gene: NA
CDR3nt: TGTGCCAGCAGCACGTTTCTGGGTTATGGCTACACCTTC
CDR3aa: CASSTFLGYGYTF

abundance: NA
j_gene: TRBJ2-3
v_gene: TRBV18
d_gene: TRBD2
CDR3nt: TGTGCCAGCTCACCACTTGCGTCTAGCGGGGACACAGATACGCAGTATTTT
CDR3aa: CASSPLASSGDTDTQYF

abundance: NA
j_gene: TRBJ2-5
v_gene: TRBV28
d_gene: NA
CDR3nt: TGTGCCAGCAGTTTTGCCCTGACTAGTTTGGAGACCCAGTACTTC
CDR3aa: CASSFALTSLETQYF

abundance: once
j_gene: TRBJ2-7
v_gene: TRBV15
d_gene: NA
CDR3nt: TGTGCCACCAGCCGAGGGGGTGACTACGAGCAGTACTTC
CDR3aa: CATSRGGDYEQYF

abundance: NA
j_gene: TRBJ1-2
v_gene: TRBV2
d_gene: NA
CDR3nt: TGTGCCAGCAGTGGAGAACAGGGCCACTATGGCTACACCTTC
CDR3aa: CASSGEQGHYGYTF

abundance: NA
j_gene: TRBJ2-5
v_gene: TRBV5-6
d_gene: NA
CDR3nt: TGTGCCAGCAGCCCCAGTGGCAACAGGGAGACCCAGTACTTC
CDR3aa: CASSPSGNRETQYF

abundance: NA
j_gene: TRBJ2-1
v_gene: TRBV12-1
d_gene: NA
CDR3nt: TGTGCCAGCTCGGGGGACAGGGTCAGCCATGAGCAGTTCTTC
CDR3aa: CASSGDRVSHEQFF

abundance: NA
j_gene: TRBJ1-5
v_gene: TRBV19
d_gene: NA
CDR3nt: TGTGCCAGTACAAGACGGTCTTCAGGTAGCAATCAGCCCCAGCATTTT
CDR3aa: CASTRRSSGSNQPQHF

abundance: NA
j_gene: TRBJ1-5
v_gene: TRBV4-2
d_gene: NA
CDR3nt: TGTGCCAGCTCACTCGATGCAGGGTCCGATCAGCCCCAGCATTTT
CDR3aa: CASSLDAGSDQPQHF

abundance: once
j_gene: TRBJ1-1
v_gene: TRBV19
d_gene: NA
CDR3nt: TGTGCCAGTAGTATTAGGGGGAACACTGAAGCTTTCTTT
CDR3aa: CASSIRGNTEAFF

abundance: NA
j_gene: TRBJ1-1
v_gene: TRBV5-1
d_gene: NA
CDR3nt: TGCGCCAGCAGCTCGGACACCGTGAAAGCTTTCTTT
CDR3aa: CASSSDTVKAFF

abundance: few
j_gene: TRBJ1-5
v_gene: TRBV2
d_gene: TRBD1
CDR3nt: TGTGCCAGCGGAAGGGACAGGGATCAGCCCCAGCATTTT
CDR3aa: CASGRDRDQPQHF

abundance: few
j_gene: TRBJ1-1
v_gene: TRBV18
d_gene: NA
CDR3nt: TGTGCCAGCTCTATAGACCGAGCGAACACTGAAGCTTTCTTT
CDR3aa: CASSIDRANTEAFF

abundance: NA
j_gene: TRBJ2-2
v_gene: TRBV5-1
d_gene: TRBD1
CDR3nt: TGCGCCAGCAGCGCAGAAACAGGGGTATCTGGCGGGGAGCTGTTTTTT
CDR3aa: CASSAETGVSGGELFF

abundance: NA
j_gene: TRBJ2-7
v_gene: TRBV19
d_gene: NA
CDR3nt: TGTGCCAGTAGTATAGGGACAGCTCCGGGGGAGCAGTACTTC
CDR3aa: CASSIGTAPGEQYF

abundance: NA
j_gene: TRBJ2-1
v_gene: TRBV11-3
d_gene: NA
CDR3nt: TGTGCCAGCAGCTACGATCCCTCTACCTACAATGAGCAGTTCTTC
CDR3aa: CASSYDPSTYNEQFF

abundance: NA
j_gene: TRBJ2-7
v_gene: TRBV7-6
d_gene: TRBD1
CDR3nt: TGTGCCAGCAGCAACAGGGGACCCAACTACGAGCAGTACTTC
CDR3aa: CASSNRGPNYEQYF

abundance: NA
j_gene: TRBJ2-7
v_gene: TRBV5-4
d_gene: TRBD2
CDR3nt: TGTGCCAGCAGCTTGGGGGCGGGAGGGCCTTACGAGCAGTACTTC
CDR3aa: CASSLGAGGPYEQYF

abundance: NA
j_gene: TRBJ2-2
v_gene: TRBV11-3
d_gene: NA
CDR3nt: TGTGCCAGCAGCTTTGTCGGGAACACCGGGGAGCTGTTTTTT
CDR3aa: CASSFVGNTGELFF

abundance: NA
j_gene: TRBJ1-1
v_gene: TRBV29-1
d_gene: NA
CDR3nt: TGCAGCGTTGAAATTCGGGTTAACACTGAAGCTTTCTTT
CDR3aa: CSVEIRVNTEAFF

abundance: NA
j_gene: TRBJ2-3
v_gene: TRBV2
d_gene: NA
CDR3nt: TGTGCCAGCAGTGAATTGCAGGGGAGCACAGATACGCAGTATTTT
CDR3aa: CASSELQGSTDTQYF

abundance: NA
j_gene: TRBJ1-3
v_gene: TRBV9
d_gene: NA
CDR3nt: TGTGCCAGCAGCGCCGGGACGGATCGAAACACCATATATTTT
CDR3aa: CASSAGTDRNTIYF

abundance: NA
j_gene: TRBJ2-7
v_gene: TRBV5-1
d_gene: TRBD2
CDR3nt: TGCGCCAGCAGCCAAAGGAGCGGGGGGGCCTACGAGCAGTACTTC
CDR3aa: CASSQRSGGAYEQYF